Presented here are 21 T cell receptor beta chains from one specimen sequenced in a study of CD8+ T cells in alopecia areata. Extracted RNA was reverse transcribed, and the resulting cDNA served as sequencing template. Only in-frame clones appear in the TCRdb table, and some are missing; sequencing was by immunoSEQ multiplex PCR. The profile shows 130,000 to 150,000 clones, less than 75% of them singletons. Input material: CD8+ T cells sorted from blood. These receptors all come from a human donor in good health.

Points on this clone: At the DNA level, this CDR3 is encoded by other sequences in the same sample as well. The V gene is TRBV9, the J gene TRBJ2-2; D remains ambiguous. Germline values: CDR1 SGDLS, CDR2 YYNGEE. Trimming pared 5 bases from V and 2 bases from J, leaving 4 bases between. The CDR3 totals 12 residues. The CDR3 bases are TGTGCCAGCAGGGAAAACACCGGGGAGCTGTTTTTT. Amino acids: CASRENTGELFF.

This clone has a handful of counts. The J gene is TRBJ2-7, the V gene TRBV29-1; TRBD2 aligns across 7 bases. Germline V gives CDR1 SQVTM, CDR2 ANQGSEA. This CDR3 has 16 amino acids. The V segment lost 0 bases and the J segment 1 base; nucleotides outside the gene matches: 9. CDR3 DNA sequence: TGCAGCGTTGAAGATCCCGAGGAAGCGGGGTCCTACGAGCAGTACTTC. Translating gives CSVEDPEEAGSYEQYF.

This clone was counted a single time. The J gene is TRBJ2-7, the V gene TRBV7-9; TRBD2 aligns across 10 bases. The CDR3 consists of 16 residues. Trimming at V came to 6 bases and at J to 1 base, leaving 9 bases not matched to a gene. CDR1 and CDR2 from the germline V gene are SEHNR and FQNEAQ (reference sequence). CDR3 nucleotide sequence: TGTGCCAGCAGTCCCGAACTAGCGGGAAATTCCTACGAGCAGTACTTC. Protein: CASSPELAGNSYEQYF.

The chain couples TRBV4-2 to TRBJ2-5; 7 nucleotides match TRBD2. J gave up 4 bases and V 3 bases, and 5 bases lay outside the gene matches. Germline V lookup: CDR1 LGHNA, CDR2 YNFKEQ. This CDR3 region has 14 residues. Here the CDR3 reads CASSHFGLGETQYF. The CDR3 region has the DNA TGTGCCAGCAGCCACTTCGGACTAGGAGAGACCCAGTACTTC.

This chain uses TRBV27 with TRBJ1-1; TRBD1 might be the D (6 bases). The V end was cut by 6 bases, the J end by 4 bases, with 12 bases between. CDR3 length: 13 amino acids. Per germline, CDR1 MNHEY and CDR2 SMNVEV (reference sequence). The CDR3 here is CASRSQGTTEAFF. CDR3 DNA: TGTGCCAGCAGGTCACAGGGAACCACTGAAGCTTTCTTT.

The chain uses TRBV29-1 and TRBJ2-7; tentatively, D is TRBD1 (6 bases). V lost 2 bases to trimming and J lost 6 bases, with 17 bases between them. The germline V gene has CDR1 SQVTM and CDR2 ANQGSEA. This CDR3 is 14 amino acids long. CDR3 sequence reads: CSVELDSFSGEQYF. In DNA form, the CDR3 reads TGCAGCGTTGAACTGGACAGTTTCTCCGGCGAGCAGTACTTC.

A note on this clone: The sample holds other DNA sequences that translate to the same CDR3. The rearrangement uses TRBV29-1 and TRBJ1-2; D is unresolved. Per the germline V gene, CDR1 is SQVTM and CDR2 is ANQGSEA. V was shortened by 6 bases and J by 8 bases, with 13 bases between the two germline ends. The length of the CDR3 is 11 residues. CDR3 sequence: CSVEERTGYTF. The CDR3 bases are TGCAGCGTAGAGGAGAGGACGGGCTACACCTTC.

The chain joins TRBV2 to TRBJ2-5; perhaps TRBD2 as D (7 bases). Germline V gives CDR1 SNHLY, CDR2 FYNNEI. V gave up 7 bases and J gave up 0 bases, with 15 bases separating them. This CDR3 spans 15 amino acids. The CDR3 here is CASTEGRGHQETQYF. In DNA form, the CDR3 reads TGTGCCAGCACTGAGGGGCGGGGGCACCAAGAGACCCAGTACTTC.

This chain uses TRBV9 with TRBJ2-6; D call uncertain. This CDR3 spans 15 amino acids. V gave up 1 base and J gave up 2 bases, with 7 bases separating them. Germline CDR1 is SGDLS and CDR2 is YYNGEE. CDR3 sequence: CASSVWHTGANVLTF. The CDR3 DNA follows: TGTGCCAGCAGCGTATGGCATACTGGGGCCAACGTCCTGACTTTC.

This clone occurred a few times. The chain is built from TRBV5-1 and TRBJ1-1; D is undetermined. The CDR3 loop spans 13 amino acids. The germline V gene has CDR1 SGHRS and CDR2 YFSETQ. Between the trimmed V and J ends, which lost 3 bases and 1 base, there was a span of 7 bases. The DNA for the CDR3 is TGCGCCAGCAGCTCGGACCCGAACACTGAAGCTTTCTTT. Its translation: CASSSDPNTEAFF.

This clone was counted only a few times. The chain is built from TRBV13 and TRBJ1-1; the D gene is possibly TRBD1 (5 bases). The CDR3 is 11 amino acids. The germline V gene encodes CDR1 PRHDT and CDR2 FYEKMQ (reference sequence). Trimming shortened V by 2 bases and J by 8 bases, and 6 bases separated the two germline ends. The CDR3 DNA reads TGTGCCAGCAGCTTATCAGGGGAAGCTTTCTTT. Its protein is CASSLSGEAFF.

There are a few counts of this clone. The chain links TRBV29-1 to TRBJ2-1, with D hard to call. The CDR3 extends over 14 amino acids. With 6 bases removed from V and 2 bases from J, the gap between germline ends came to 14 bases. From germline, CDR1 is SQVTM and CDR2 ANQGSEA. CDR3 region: CSVRQHGAYNEQFF. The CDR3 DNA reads TGCAGCGTCCGCCAGCACGGAGCCTACAATGAGCAGTTCTTC.

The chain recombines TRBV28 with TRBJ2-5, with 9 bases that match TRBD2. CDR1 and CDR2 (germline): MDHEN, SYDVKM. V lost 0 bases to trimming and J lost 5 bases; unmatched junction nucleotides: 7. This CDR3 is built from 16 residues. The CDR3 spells CASSLWIAGVGETQYF. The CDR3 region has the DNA TGTGCCAGCAGTTTATGGATAGCGGGAGTTGGGGAGACCCAGTACTTC.

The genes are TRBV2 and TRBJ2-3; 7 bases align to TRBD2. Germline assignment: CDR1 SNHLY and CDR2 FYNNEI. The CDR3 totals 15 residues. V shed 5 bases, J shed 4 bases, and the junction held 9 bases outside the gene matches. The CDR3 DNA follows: TGTGCCAGCAGTCCTGGGACTAATCAAGCAGATACGCAGTATTTT. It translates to CASSPGTNQADTQYF.

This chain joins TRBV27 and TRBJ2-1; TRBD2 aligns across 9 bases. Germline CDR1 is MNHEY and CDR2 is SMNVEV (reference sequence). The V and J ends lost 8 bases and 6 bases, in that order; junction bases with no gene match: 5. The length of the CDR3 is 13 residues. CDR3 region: CASLSGRINEQFF. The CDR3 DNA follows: TGTGCCAGCCTCAGCGGGAGGATCAATGAGCAGTTCTTC.

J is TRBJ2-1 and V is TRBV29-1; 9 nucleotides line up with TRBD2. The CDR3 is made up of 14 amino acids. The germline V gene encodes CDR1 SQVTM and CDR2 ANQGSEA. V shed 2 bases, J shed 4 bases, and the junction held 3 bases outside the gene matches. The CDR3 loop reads CSVEIAGAYNEQFF. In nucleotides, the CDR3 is TGCAGCGTTGAAATAGCGGGAGCATACAATGAGCAGTTCTTC.

For the CDR3, the DNA is TGTGCCTGGAGCGGCCCGAGGACAAGGGGCGAGCAGTACTTC. This translates into CAWSGPRTRGEQYF. The genes are TRBV30 and TRBJ2-7; weak D call: TRBD1 (5 bases). With 3 bases removed from V and 6 bases from J, the gap between germline ends came to 18 bases. Looked up from germline, CDR1 is GTSNPN and CDR2 is SVGIG (reference sequence). The CDR3 length is 14 residues.

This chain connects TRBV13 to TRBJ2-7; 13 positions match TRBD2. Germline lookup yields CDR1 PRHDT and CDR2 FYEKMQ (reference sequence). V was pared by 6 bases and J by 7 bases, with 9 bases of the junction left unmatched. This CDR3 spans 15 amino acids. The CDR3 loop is CASRPLAGGPEEQYF. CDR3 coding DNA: TGTGCCAGCAGGCCACTAGCGGGAGGGCCAGAGGAGCAGTACTTC.

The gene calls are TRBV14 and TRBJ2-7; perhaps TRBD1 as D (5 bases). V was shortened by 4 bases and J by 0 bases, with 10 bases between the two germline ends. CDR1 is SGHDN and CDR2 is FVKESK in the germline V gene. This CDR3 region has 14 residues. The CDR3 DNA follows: TGTGCCAGCAGCCCGGACATCTTCTCCTACGAGCAGTACTTC. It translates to CASSPDIFSYEQYF.

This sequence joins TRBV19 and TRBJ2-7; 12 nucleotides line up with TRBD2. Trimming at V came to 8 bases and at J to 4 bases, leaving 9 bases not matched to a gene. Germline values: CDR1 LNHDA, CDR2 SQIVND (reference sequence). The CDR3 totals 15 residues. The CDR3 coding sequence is TGTGCCAGTGCGGGAGGACTAGCGGGATTATACGAGCAGTACTTC. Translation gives CASAGGLAGLYEQYF.

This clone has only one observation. CDR3 in amino acids: CASSVTGSTRGGDTQYF. The CDR3 nucleotides read TGTGCCAGCAGCGTAACCGGGAGCACGAGAGGGGGAGATACGCAGTATTTT. The V and J genes are TRBV9 and TRBJ2-3; D assignment may be TRBD1 or TRBD2 (6 bases each). Germline CDR1 and CDR2: SGDLS and YYNGEE. The V end was cut by 1 base, the J end by 5 bases, with 20 bases between. This CDR3 comprises 17 residues.